This TCR beta chain was sequenced during a study of cytomegalovirus exposure and HLA in healthy donors. Study outcomes and limitations: A later analysis by the authors found several of the most significant clusters apparently linked to common viral pathogens. Being productive about 87% or about 30% of the time was typical of most TCR beta V segments in an earlier analysis.

In this sample, this clone turned up a few times. Its antigen remains unidentified. The CDR3 totals 15 residues. After removal of 7 bases from V and 7 bases from J, the junction contained 6 bases not matched to a gene. The V gene's germline CDR1 is MRHNA and CDR2 SNTAGT. The PCR used 60 Vbeta and 13 Jbeta primers. The table came from immunoSEQ multiplex PCR; TCRdb's copy has only in-frame clones and leaves some out. The sample consists of roughly 120,000 clones, roughly 9% of them appearing once. The receptor's source is a man aged 25-45 years in good health and CMV-seronegative. The chain employs TRBV6-4 and TRBJ2-2; 13 positions agree with TRBD2. The specimen sequenced was PBMCs. The CDR3 nucleotides are TGTGCCAGCAAAGGGACTAGCGGGACTCACGGGGAGCTGTTTTTT. Translating it yields CASKGTSGTHGELFF.